This T cell receptor (beta chain) was identified in a study of blood T cell repertoires in COVID-19. Study background: Some COVID-19 samples were acute and others convalescent; all came from the United States, Italy and Spain.

In the authors' methods: Amplification of reference gene primers was used by the study to estimate nucleated cell counts. Some clones are missing from TCRdb's copy, which holds only in-frame ones; the method was immunoSEQ multiplex PCR. For V, J and clone size, that table is used; D and trimming come from the DNA. In the table there are a few hundred thousand clones, around 85% of which are singletons. This clone was recorded once. V trimming: 3 bases; J trimming: 9 bases; junction bases outside the gene matches: 15. The germline CDR1 and CDR2 sequences are LNHNV and YYDKDF (reference sequence). The CDR3 spans 16 residues.

The V call is TRBV15, the J call TRBJ1-2; 8 bases agree with TRBD1. This TCR came from a woman aged 18-29 years with acute or convalescent COVID-19. Material: peripheral blood. The CDR3 protein is CATSSPLGAGGDRYTF. In DNA, the CDR3 is TGTGCCACCAGCAGTCCACTGGGGGCAGGGGGCGATCGCTACACCTTC.